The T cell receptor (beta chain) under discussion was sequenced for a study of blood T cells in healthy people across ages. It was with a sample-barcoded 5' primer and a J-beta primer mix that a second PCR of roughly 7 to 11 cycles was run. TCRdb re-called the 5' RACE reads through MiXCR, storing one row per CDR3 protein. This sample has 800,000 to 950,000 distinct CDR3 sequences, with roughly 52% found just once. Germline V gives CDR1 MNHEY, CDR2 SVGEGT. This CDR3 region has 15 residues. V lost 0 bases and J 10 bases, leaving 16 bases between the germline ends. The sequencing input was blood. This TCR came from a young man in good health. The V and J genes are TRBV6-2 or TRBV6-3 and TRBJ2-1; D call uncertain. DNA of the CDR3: TGTGCCAGCAGTTACTCGAATCTTAGAAACCGGGAGCAGTTCTTC. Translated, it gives CASSYSNLRNREQFF.